Listed here are 8 T cell receptor beta chains from one sample, sequenced in a study of T cells in women clearing cervical HPV infection. Produced via immunoSEQ multiplex PCR; TCRdb's table is partial and in-frame only. Its table records 20,000 to 25,000 clones. Specimen: blood buffy coat. Every receptor here comes from a woman aged 18 to 75 with a cervical HPV16 infection that either progressed to CIN3+ or cleared (not recorded which).

Regarding this clone: With the read ending 3 residues before the CDR3 end, the germline J gene is used to fill in that end. The chain is built from TRBV18 and TRBJ2-2; tentative D call: TRBD1 (6 bases). The CDR3 length is 14 residues. Germline-derived CDR1 and CDR2 are KGHSH and LQKENI. The chain's CDR3 is CASSRGTSYEKLFF. CDR3 DNA (partial): TGTGCCAGCTCAAGGGGGACCAGTTATGAAAAG.

A note on this clone: Read sequence stops 3 residues before the CDR3 end, and the germline J gene provides the missing end. J is TRBJ2-7 and V is TRBV6-1, with a possible D match to TRBD1 (5 bases). The CDR3 is 14 residues long. The V end was cut by 1 base, the J end by 5 bases, with 12 bases between. Germline V gives CDR1 MNHNS, CDR2 SASEGT. The sequenced part of the CDR3 DNA is TGTGCCAGCAGTGAAGTAAGGGGCCAGGACGAG. Translation: CASSEVRGQDE. The whole CDR3 protein reads CASSEVRGQDEQYF.

As regards this clone: The read falls 3 residues short of the CDR3 end, and the missing part is taken from the germline J gene. The chain carries TRBV7-8 and TRBJ2-7; D may be TRBD2 (5 bases). Trimming cost V 3 bases and J 5 bases, with 8 bases left between them. CDR1 and CDR2 (germline): SGHVS, FQNEAQ. This CDR3 comprises 12 residues. The sequenced part of the CDR3 DNA is TGTGCCAGCAGCTTCGGGGTTGACGAG. It yields the protein CASSFGVDE. The full-length CDR3 reads as CASSFGVDEQYF.

A note on this clone: The CDR3 end lies 3 residues beyond the end of the read and is filled in from the germline J gene. The chain couples TRBV7-2 to TRBJ1-4, with 10 bases fitting TRBD1. Germline CDR1 SGHTA, CDR2 FQGNSA. The CDR3 has 14 amino acids. With 1 base clipped from V and 10 bases from J, the junction kept 3 bases outside the gene matches. Incomplete CDR3 DNA: TGTGCCAGCAGCTTAGGAGGACAGGGGGGAAAA. It yields the protein CASSLGGQGGK. The whole CDR3 is CASSLGGQGGKLFF.

In regard to this clone: The junction departs from germline at one end; a sequencing error may be responsible. The read gets to within 3 residues of the CDR3 end, and the germline J gene fills in the rest. The chain has TRBV10-3 and TRBJ1-2; unclear D gene. Germline CDR1 is ENHRY and CDR2 is SYGVKD. The CDR3 has 12 residues. This chain's CDR3 is CAIGEQFYGYTF. Incomplete CDR3 DNA: TGTGCCATCGGTGAGCAGTTCTATGGC.

Details on this clone: The read finishes 3 residues shy of the CDR3 end, and the germline J gene is used to complete it. The rearrangement joins TRBV29-1 to TRBJ2-3, with D perhaps matching TRBD2 (6 bases). Germline CDR1 SQVTM, CDR2 ANQGSEA. The CDR3 runs 14 residues. Trimming removed 7 bases at V and 4 bases at J, with 18 bases between. The covered CDR3 bases are TGCAGCGGCCGCGGGACTCAGGGCCCAGATACG. Protein sequence: CSGRGTQGPDT. The full CDR3 reads CSGRGTQGPDTQYF.

Comments on this clone: From the germline J gene comes the end of the CDR3, since the read stops 3 residues before it. The chain has TRBV19 and TRBJ2-3, with 10 nucleotides matching TRBD2. The V and J ends lost 7 bases and 4 bases, in that order; junction bases with no gene match: 5. The CDR3 loop spans 14 amino acids. CDR1 and CDR2 from the germline V gene are LNHDA and SQIVND (reference sequence). CDR3 DNA (partial): TGTGCCAGTATATCTAGCGGGGGACCAGATACG. It specifies CASISSGGPDT. The whole CDR3 protein is CASISSGGPDTQYF.

As regards this clone: The read falls 3 residues short of the CDR3 end, and the missing part is taken from the germline J gene. The chain carries TRBV19 and TRBJ1-6; 7 bases line up with TRBD1. Germline V gene data show CDR1 as LNHDA and CDR2 as SQIVND (reference sequence). This CDR3 comprises 15 residues. Trimming took 5 bases from V and 4 from J; bases not matched to a gene: 5. Partial CDR3 DNA: TGTGCCAGTAGTTCCGAGGGGGCTTATAATTCACCC. The encoded protein is CASSSEGAYNSP. The whole CDR3 protein is CASSSEGAYNSPLHF.